Listed below are T cell receptor beta chains from one sample, sequenced in a study of blood T cells in healthy people across ages. TCRdb redid the calling of the 5' RACE reads with MiXCR, one entry per CDR3 protein. The data show around 690,000 distinct CDR3 sequences, under 70% seen once. The sample consisted of blood. The receptor source for this set is a man in his 60s in good health. The CDR3 runs from the conserved cysteine through the conserved F or W. D genes are given only for firm matches. Rows may omit the clone size; those that give it use once, few, many or a size class.

>NA|TRBJ2-7|NA|TRBV21-1
CASSNAPGVLNYEQYF
TGTGCCAGCAGCAACGCCCCGGGGGTCCTCAACTACGAGCAGTACTTC
>NA|TRBJ2-1|TRBD2|TRBV5-6
CASSSSGGAQYNEQFF
TGTGCCAGCAGCTCTAGCGGGGGGGCCCAATACAATGAGCAGTTCTTC
>few|TRBJ2-1|NA|TRBV29-1
CSADASLGEQFF
TGCAGCGCAGACGCCAGCTTGGGTGAGCAGTTCTTC
>few|TRBJ2-5|NA|TRBV29-1
CSVGGGRVGLETQYF
TGCAGCGTTGGAGGCGGGCGAGTAGGTTTGGAGACCCAGTACTTC
>NA|TRBJ2-5|TRBD1|TRBV25-1
CASSDYGQGAGETQYF
TGTGCCAGCAGTGATTACGGACAGGGGGCAGGGGAGACCCAGTACTTC
>few|TRBJ2-1|TRBD1|TRBV12-3/TRBV12-4
CASSRRDSRHYGQFF
TGTGCCAGCAGCCGAAGGGACAGTAGGCATTACGGGCAGTTCTTC
>few|TRBJ2-5|TRBD1|TRBV10-3
CAISEEGAQETQYF
TGTGCCATCAGTGAAGAGGGGGCCCAAGAGACCCAGTACTTC
>NA|TRBJ1-4|NA|TRBV3-1
CASSQDWRQEKLFF
TGTGCCAGCAGCCAAGATTGGCGGCAAGAAAAACTGTTTTTT
>NA|TRBJ2-5|NA|TRBV3-1
CASSQLPGGVQETQYF
TGTGCCAGCAGCCAACTCCCAGGGGGGGTCCAAGAGACCCAGTACTTC
>NA|TRBJ1-4|NA|TRBV10-3
CAISEHNEKLFF
TGTGCCATCAGTGAGCACAATGAAAAACTGTTTTTT
>NA|TRBJ1-5|NA|TRBV5-1
CASSSGGQAPSDQPQHF
TGCGCCAGCAGCTCGGGGGGGCAGGCCCCGTCCGATCAGCCCCAGCATTTT
>NA|TRBJ2-6|TRBD1|TRBV3-1
CASSQEDRGWDTNVLTF
TGTGCCAGCAGCCAAGAGGACAGGGGCTGGGACACCAACGTCCTGACTTTC
>NA|TRBJ2-5|TRBD2|TRBV5-1
CASSRTSGGNQETQYF
TGCGCCAGCAGCCGGACTAGCGGGGGGAACCAAGAGACCCAGTACTTC
>NA|TRBJ2-7|NA|TRBV6-2/TRBV6-3
CASSYSIAREQYF
TGTGCCAGCAGTTACTCGATAGCCCGTGAGCAGTACTTC
>few|TRBJ2-7|NA|TRBV6-2/TRBV6-3
CASSYSPVYEQYF
TGTGCCAGCAGTTATTCCCCAGTCTACGAGCAGTACTTC
>NA|TRBJ2-2|TRBD1|TRBV12-5
CASGTGTGMSGELFF
TGTGCTAGTGGCACCGGGACAGGGATGTCCGGGGAGCTGTTTTTT
>NA|TRBJ1-4|TRBD1|TRBV18
CASSPGTGGNEKLFF
TGTGCCAGCTCACCAGGGACAGGGGGAAATGAAAAACTGTTTTTT
>NA|TRBJ2-7|TRBD2|TRBV4-2
CASSQGGGGLYEQYF
TGTGCCAGCAGCCAAGGGGGCGGGGGACTCTACGAGCAGTACTTC
>NA|TRBJ2-1|TRBD2|TRBV20-1
CSARARRLAVHEQFF
TGCAGTGCTAGAGCCCGACGACTAGCAGTCCATGAGCAGTTCTTC
>few|TRBJ2-4|TRBD1|TRBV5-4
CASSDPGQGVYIQYF
TGTGCCAGCAGCGATCCGGGACAGGGGGTGTACATTCAGTACTTC
>NA|TRBJ2-7|NA|TRBV20-1
CSALRTGGPHEQYF
TGCAGTGCCCTCCGGACGGGCGGACCCCACGAGCAGTACTTC
>few|TRBJ2-1|TRBD2|TRBV7-2
CASSSGTSLDEQFF
TGTGCCAGCAGCTCCGGGACTAGCCTCGATGAGCAGTTCTTC
>NA|TRBJ2-1|TRBD2|TRBV5-5
CASSLALAENEQFF
TGTGCCAGCAGCTTGGCACTAGCGGAAAATGAGCAGTTCTTC
>NA|TRBJ2-2|TRBD1|TRBV4-1
CASSQVKRGPGDTGELFF
TGCGCCAGCAGCCAAGTGAAAAGGGGGCCCGGCGACACCGGGGAGCTGTTTTTT
>NA|TRBJ2-7|NA|TRBV14
CASSQTGQYF
TGTGCCAGCAGCCAAACTGGGCAGTACTTC
>NA|TRBJ2-1|TRBD1|TRBV28
CASTFPGQGRDEQFF
TGTGCCAGCACCTTCCCGGGACAGGGGAGGGATGAGCAGTTCTTC
>NA|TRBJ1-5|NA|TRBV5-1
CASRENSNQPQHF
TGCGCCAGCAGGGAAAATAGCAATCAGCCCCAGCATTTT
>NA|TRBJ2-1|TRBD1|TRBV20-1
CSAHGQVYNEQFF
TGCAGTGCCCATGGACAGGTCTACAATGAGCAGTTCTTC
>NA|TRBJ1-4|NA|TRBV5-6
CASSFRAPNEKLFF
TGTGCCAGCAGCTTCCGGGCCCCCAATGAAAAACTGTTTTTT
>NA|TRBJ2-4|TRBD2|TRBV27
CASSFRREADIQYF
TGTGCCAGCAGTTTTAGACGGGAGGCGGACATTCAGTACTTC
>NA|TRBJ2-3|TRBD2|TRBV3-1
CASSQAWRLAGGTDTQYF
TGTGCCAGCAGCCAAGCCTGGAGGCTAGCGGGGGGCACAGATACGCAGTATTTT
>NA|TRBJ2-3|NA|TRBV5-1
CASSDGTSDTQYF
TGCGCCAGCAGCGATGGGACGTCAGATACGCAGTATTTT
>NA|TRBJ2-1|TRBD1|TRBV9
CASSVAGQGANEQFF
TGTGCCAGCAGCGTAGCGGGACAGGGGGCCAATGAGCAGTTCTTC
>NA|TRBJ1-2|NA|TRBV12-3/TRBV12-4
CASSFGAGASYGYTF
TGTGCCAGCAGCTTCGGGGCAGGGGCTTCGTATGGCTACACCTTC
>few|TRBJ2-4|TRBD1|TRBV29-1
CSVSDRVKNIQYF
TGCAGCGTCTCGGACAGGGTCAAAAACATTCAGTACTTC
>NA|TRBJ2-1|NA|TRBV5-1
CASSLDRPSNEQFF
TGCGCCAGCAGCTTGGATAGGCCCAGCAATGAGCAGTTCTTC
>few|TRBJ2-5|NA|TRBV7-2
CASSWGLRSETQYF
TGTGCCAGCAGCTGGGGACTGCGGTCAGAGACCCAGTACTTC
>NA|TRBJ2-3|NA|TRBV7-2
CASSLGAGPDTQYF
TGTGCCAGCAGCTTAGGGGCAGGGCCAGATACGCAGTATTTT
>NA|TRBJ2-7|TRBD2|TRBV5-6
CASSLVLAGVNEQYF
TGTGCCAGCAGCTTGGTACTAGCGGGGGTCAACGAGCAGTACTTC
>many|TRBJ2-7|NA|TRBV28
CASSTGYEQYF
TGTGCCAGCAGTACAGGGTACGAGCAGTACTTC
>NA|TRBJ1-6|NA|TRBV6-1
CASIPSWGDLNNSPLHF
TGTGCCAGCATCCCTTCCTGGGGGGACCTTAATAATTCACCCCTCCACTTT
>once|TRBJ1-2|TRBD1|TRBV18
CASSPLGTGAEGYTF
TGTGCCAGCTCACCCCTCGGGACAGGGGCAGAAGGCTACACCTTC
>few|TRBJ2-1|NA|TRBV20-1
CSAEGQPSYNEQFF
TGCAGTGCTGAGGGCCAGCCCTCCTACAATGAGCAGTTCTTC
>once|TRBJ1-2|NA|TRBV20-1
CSARRSQGCGYTF
TGCAGTGCTAGGAGGTCGCAGGGGTGTGGCTACACCTTC
>once|TRBJ1-1|TRBD1|TRBV5-6
CASRSPGGPFTEAFF
TGTGCCAGCAGGTCGCCAGGGGGGCCTTTCACTGAAGCTTTCTTT
>few|TRBJ2-1|TRBD2|TRBV27
CASSLSRTSSINEQFF
TGTGCCAGCAGTTTATCCCGGACTAGCAGTATCAATGAGCAGTTCTTC
>NA|TRBJ1-1|NA|TRBV29-1
CSVEGPPGAAAEAFF
TGCAGCGTTGAAGGGCCGCCAGGGGCTGCGGCTGAAGCTTTCTTT
>few|TRBJ2-7|NA|TRBV5-1
CASSLGRGTIEQYF
TGCGCCAGCAGCTTGGGACGTGGGACGATCGAGCAGTACTTC
>few|TRBJ2-5|NA|TRBV20-1
CSATGDLEETQYF
TGCAGTGCTACAGGGGACCTAGAAGAGACCCAGTACTTC
>NA|TRBJ2-1|NA|TRBV29-1
CSARGGHEQFF
TGCAGCGCCCGGGGTGGGCATGAGCAGTTCTTC